The clone carrying this T cell receptor beta chain was seen more than once but under ten times. Its antigen is as yet unknown. No patient had autoimmune disease or received systemic immunosuppression. This sample is drawn from a study of OX40 agonist ivuxolimab in advanced cancers. Regarding the study as a whole: Both CD4+ and CD8+ T cell populations in blood had undergone clonal expansion by week 6 at 0.1 to 3.0 mg/kg.

Measured with immunoSEQ multiplex PCR; TCRdb has only the in-frame clones, and not every one. The table has approximately 82,000 clones, 75% to 90% seen once. There are 12 residues in the CDR3. The germline gives CDR1 MNHEY, CDR2 SVGAGI. V gave up 8 bases and J gave up 4 bases; unmatched junction bases: 1. The receptor's source is an adult with an advanced solid tumor such as melanoma, head and neck, liver or kidney cancer. The sample was CD4+ or CD8+ T cells sorted from blood, taken in a trial of the OX40 agonist ivuxolimab. The chain couples TRBV6-5 to TRBJ2-2; TRBD1 agrees at 7 bases. CDR3 amino acids: CASQGVTGELFF. The DNA for the CDR3 is TGTGCCAGCCAGGGGGTCACCGGGGAGCTGTTTTTT.